This entry is about one T cell receptor beta chain. This sample stems from a study of blood T cell repertoires in COVID-19. Clones were sequenced by immunoSEQ multiplex PCR, and TCRdb holds only the in-frame ones, with some missing. The sample holds 100,000 to 150,000 clones; roughly 86% are singletons and the top ten take about an eighth. Germline values: CDR1 KGHSH, CDR2 LQKENI. The CDR3 extends over 15 amino acids. Trimming cost V 1 base and J 8 bases; bases outside gene matches: 6. Sample: peripheral blood. The TCR sequence derives from a woman in her seventies with COVID-19, enrolled during active disease. This chain joins TRBV18 and TRBJ2-1; TRBD1 matches at 9 bases. For the CDR3, the DNA is TGTGCCAGCTCACCACGGGACAGGGTCGGTTATGAGCAGTTCTTC. Translation gives CASSPRDRVGYEQFF.